This passage covers 3 T cell receptor beta chains from one sample sequenced in a study of identical twins. MiXCR, run by TCRdb on the 5' RACE reads, gives a single entry per CDR3 protein. Of 500,000 to 650,000 distinct CDR3 sequences detected, 7.1% appear once; the ten largest clones hold 1.6%. This sample also belongs to another study, concerning yellow fever vaccine responses in identical twins.

The sequenced sample consisted of PBMCs. The receptors were sampled from a woman between 18 and 29 years old in good health.

This clonotype was seen a few times. This chain joins TRBV12-3 or TRBV12-4 and TRBJ2-3, with a possible D match to TRBD2 (7 bases). The CDR3 runs to 15 residues. Trimming stripped 3 bases from V and 4 bases from J, with 14 bases between. The CDR3 DNA is TGTGCCAGCAGTTTTACGGGGGGCAGGTCAGATACGCAGTATTTT. Translated, it gives CASSFTGGRSDTQYF.

This clonotype has at least ten counts. The V call is TRBV3-1, the J call TRBJ1-5; D unresolved. The CDR3 length is 13 residues. The germline V gene encodes CDR1 LGHDT and CDR2 YNNKEL (reference sequence). V shed 1 base and J shed 3 bases, with 4 bases lying between them. CDR3 residues: CASSQGHNQPQHF. The CDR3 DNA reads as TGTGCCAGCAGCCAAGGTCACAATCAGCCCCAGCATTTT.

Regarding this clonotype: A much bigger clone sits one base away, suggesting this may be a read error. This sequence joins TRBV12-3 or TRBV12-4 and TRBJ1-1; the D is unclear. The CDR3 spans 14 residues. The CDR3 protein is CASSFFQGNTEASF. The CDR3 coding sequence is TGTGCCAGCAGTTTCTTCCAAGGGAACACTGAAGCTTCCTTT.